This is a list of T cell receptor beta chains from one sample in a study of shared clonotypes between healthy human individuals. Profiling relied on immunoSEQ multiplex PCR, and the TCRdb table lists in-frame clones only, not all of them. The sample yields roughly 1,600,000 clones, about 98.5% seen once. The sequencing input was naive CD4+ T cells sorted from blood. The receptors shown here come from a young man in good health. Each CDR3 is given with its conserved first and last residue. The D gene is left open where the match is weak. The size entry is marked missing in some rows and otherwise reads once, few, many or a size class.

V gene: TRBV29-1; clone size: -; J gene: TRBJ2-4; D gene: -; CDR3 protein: CSVEDGAGSNIQYF; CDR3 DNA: TGCAGCGTTGAAGATGGGGCAGGGAGCAACATTCAGTACTTC
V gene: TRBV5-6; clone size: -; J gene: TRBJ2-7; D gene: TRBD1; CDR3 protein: CASSRADRRSYEQYF; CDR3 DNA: TGTGCCAGCAGCCGGGCGGACAGGCGCTCCTACGAGCAGTACTTC
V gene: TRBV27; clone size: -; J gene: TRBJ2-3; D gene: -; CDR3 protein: CASTHRTSDTQYF; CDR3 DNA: TGTGCCAGCACCCACAGGACATCAGATACGCAGTATTTT
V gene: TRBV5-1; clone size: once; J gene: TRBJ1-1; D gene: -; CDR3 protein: CASSLQPGGQGNTEAFF; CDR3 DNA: TGCGCCAGCAGCTTACAACCGGGGGGCCAAGGAAACACTGAAGCTTTCTTT
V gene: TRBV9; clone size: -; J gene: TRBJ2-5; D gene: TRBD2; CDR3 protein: CASSVDPLAGALETQYF; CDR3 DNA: TGTGCCAGCAGCGTAGACCCCCTAGCGGGAGCTTTAGAGACCCAGTACTTC
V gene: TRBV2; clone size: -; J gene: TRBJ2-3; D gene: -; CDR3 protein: CASSDGRTTDTQYF; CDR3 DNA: TGTGCCAGCAGTGATGGGAGGACCACAGATACGCAGTATTTT
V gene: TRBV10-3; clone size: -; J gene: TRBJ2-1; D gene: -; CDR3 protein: CAISGSGDFSNEQFF; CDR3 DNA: TGTGCCATCAGTGGTTCCGGGGACTTTTCCAATGAGCAGTTCTTC
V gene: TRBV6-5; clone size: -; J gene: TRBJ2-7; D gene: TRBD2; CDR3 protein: CASSYQGGGEQYF; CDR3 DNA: TGTGCCAGCAGTTACCAAGGCGGGGGCGAGCAGTACTTC
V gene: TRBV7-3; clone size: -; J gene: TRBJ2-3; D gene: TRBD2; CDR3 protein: CASSSRTSGREGTDTQYF; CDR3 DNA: TGTGCCAGCAGCTCCCGGACTAGCGGGAGGGAGGGCACAGATACGCAGTATTTT
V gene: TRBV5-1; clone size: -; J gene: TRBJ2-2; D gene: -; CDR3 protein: CASSISPPGELFF; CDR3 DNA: TGCGCCAGCAGCATTAGTCCCCCCGGGGAGCTGTTTTTT
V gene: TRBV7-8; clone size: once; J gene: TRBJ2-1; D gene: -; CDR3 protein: CASSPVAGWDEQFF; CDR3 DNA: TGTGCCAGCAGCCCGGTGGCGGGTTGGGATGAGCAGTTCTTC
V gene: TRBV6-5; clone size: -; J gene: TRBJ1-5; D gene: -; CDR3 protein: CASSYAPNQPQHF; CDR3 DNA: TGTGCCAGCAGTTACGCTCCAAATCAGCCCCAGCATTTT
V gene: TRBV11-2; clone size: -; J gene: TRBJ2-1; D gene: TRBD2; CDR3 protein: CASSRLSGKGGEQFF; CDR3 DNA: TGTGCCAGCAGCAGATTAAGCGGGAAGGGAGGAGAGCAGTTCTTC
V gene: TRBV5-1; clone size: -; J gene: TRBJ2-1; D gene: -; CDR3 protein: CASSLADYNEQFF; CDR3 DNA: TGCGCCAGCAGCTTGGCCGATTACAATGAGCAGTTCTTC
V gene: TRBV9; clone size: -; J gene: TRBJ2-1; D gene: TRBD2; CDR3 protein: CASSARDYLFNEQFF; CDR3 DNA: TGTGCCAGCAGCGCCCGGGACTACCTGTTTAATGAGCAGTTCTTC
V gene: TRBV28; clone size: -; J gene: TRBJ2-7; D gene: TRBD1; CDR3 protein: CASSLPTGTYEQYF; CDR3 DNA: TGTGCCAGCAGCCTACCGACAGGGACCTACGAGCAGTACTTC
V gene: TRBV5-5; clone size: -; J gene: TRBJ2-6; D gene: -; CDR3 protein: CASSLRVVPSGANVLTF; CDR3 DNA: TGTGCCAGCAGCCTGCGTGTGGTCCCCTCTGGGGCCAACGTCCTGACTTTC
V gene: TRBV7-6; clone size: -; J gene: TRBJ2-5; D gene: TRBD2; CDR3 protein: CASSLLAGGPETQYF; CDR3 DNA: TGTGCCAGCAGCTTACTAGCGGGAGGGCCAGAGACCCAGTACTTC
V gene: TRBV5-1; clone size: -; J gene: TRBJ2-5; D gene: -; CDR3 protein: CASSLEGPETQYF; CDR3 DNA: TGCGCCAGCAGCTTAGAGGGGCCGGAGACCCAGTACTTC
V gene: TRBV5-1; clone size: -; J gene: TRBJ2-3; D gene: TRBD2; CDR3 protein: CASSRGLAYTDTQYF; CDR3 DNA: TGCGCCAGCAGCAGGGGACTAGCCTACACAGATACGCAGTATTTT
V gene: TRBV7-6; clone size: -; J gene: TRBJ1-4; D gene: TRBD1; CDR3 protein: CASSLFQGAVEKLFF; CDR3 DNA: TGTGCCAGCAGCTTATTCCAGGGGGCGGTTGAAAAACTGTTTTTT
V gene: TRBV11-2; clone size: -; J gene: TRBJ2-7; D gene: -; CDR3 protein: CASSLVAGVYEQYF; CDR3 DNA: TGTGCCAGCAGCTTAGTGGCAGGGGTCTACGAGCAGTACTTC
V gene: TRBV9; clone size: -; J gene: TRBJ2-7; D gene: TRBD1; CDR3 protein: CASSGDRVYEQYF; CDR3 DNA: TGTGCCAGCAGCGGCGACAGGGTCTACGAGCAGTACTTC
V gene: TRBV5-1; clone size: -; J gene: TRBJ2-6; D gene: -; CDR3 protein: CASSPDPSGANVLTF; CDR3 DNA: TGCGCCAGCAGCCCCGACCCTTCTGGGGCCAACGTCCTGACTTTC
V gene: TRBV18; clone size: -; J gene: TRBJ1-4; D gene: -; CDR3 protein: CASSPAGSTNEKLFF; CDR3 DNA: TGTGCCAGCTCACCGGCGGGGAGTACTAATGAAAAACTGTTTTTT
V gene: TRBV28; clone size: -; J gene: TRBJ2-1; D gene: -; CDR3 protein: CASSLSPPYNEQFF; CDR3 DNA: TGTGCCAGCAGTTTAAGTCCTCCTTACAATGAGCAGTTCTTC
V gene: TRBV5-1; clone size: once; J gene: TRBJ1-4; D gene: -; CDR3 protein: CASSWQGEAEKLFF; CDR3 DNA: TGCGCCAGCAGCTGGCAGGGCGAAGCTGAAAAACTGTTTTTT
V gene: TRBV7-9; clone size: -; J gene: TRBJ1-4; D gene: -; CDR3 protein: CASSLDHEKLFF; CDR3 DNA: TGTGCCAGCAGCTTAGATCATGAAAAACTGTTTTTT
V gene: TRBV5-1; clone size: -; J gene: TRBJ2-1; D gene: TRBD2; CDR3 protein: CASSRLAGVSYNEQFF; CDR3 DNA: TGCGCCAGCAGCCGACTAGCGGGAGTGTCCTACAATGAGCAGTTCTTC
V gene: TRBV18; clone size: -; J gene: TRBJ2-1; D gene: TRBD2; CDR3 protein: CASSGTPGGGGEQFF; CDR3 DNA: TGTGCCAGCTCCGGGACACCCGGGGGGGGCGGTGAGCAGTTCTTC
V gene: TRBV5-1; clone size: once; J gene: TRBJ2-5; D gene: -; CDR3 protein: CASSSDSPQETQYF; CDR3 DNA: TGCGCCAGCAGCTCGGACAGTCCTCAGGAGACCCAGTACTTC
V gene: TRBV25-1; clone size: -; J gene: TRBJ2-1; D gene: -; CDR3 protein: CATCSYNEQFF; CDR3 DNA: TGTGCCACCTGTTCCTACAATGAGCAGTTCTTC
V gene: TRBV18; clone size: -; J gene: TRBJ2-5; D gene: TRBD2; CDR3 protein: CASSSSGSRRQETQYF; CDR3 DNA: TGTGCCAGCTCATCTAGCGGGAGCCGGCGCCAAGAGACCCAGTACTTC
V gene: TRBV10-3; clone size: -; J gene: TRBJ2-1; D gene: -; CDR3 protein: CAISESRGLSYNEQFF; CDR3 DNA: TGTGCCATCAGTGAGTCGCGGGGGCTTTCGTACAATGAGCAGTTCTTC
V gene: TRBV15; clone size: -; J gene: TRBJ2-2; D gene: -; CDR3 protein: CATSRDAVGELFF; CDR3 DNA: TGTGCCACCAGCAGAGACGCCGTCGGGGAGCTGTTTTTT
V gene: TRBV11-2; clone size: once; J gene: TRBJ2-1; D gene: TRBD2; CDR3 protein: CASSSGLAGVDEQFF; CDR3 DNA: TGTGCCAGCAGCTCCGGACTAGCGGGAGTCGATGAGCAGTTCTTC
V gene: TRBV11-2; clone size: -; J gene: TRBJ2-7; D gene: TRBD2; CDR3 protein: CASSKQTSGSPEQYF; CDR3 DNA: TGTGCCAGCAGCAAACAGACTAGCGGGAGCCCCGAGCAGTACTTC
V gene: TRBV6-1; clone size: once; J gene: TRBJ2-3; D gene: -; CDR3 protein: CASSESDTQYF; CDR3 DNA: TGTGCCAGCAGTGAAAGCGATACGCAGTATTTT
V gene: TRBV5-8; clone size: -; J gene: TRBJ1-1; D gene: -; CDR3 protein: CASSKLQGVTEAFF; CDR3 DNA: TGTGCCAGCAGCAAACTACAGGGAGTGACTGAAGCTTTCTTT
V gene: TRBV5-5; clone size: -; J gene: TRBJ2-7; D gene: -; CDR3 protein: CASSIGYYEQYF; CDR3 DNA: TGTGCCAGCAGCATAGGGTACTACGAGCAGTACTTC
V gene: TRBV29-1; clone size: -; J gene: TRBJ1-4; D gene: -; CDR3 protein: CSAGKTNEKLFF; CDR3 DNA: TGCAGCGCCGGGAAAACTAATGAAAAACTGTTTTTT
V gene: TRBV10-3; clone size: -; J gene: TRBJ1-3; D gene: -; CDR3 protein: CAISESRGGVGNTIYF; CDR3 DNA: TGTGCCATCAGTGAGTCGCGGGGGGGAGTTGGAAACACCATATATTTT
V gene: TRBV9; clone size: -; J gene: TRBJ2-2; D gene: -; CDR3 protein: CASSVVPRDTGELFF; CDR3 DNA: TGTGCCAGCAGCGTGGTACCTCGGGACACCGGGGAGCTGTTTTTT
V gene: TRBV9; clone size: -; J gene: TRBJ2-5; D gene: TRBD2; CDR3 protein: CASSVGAGGPSETQYF; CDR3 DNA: TGTGCCAGCAGCGTAGGGGCGGGAGGGCCCTCGGAGACCCAGTACTTC
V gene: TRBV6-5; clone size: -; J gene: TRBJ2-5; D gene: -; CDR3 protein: CASSLAETQYF; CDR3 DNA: TGTGCCAGCAGTCTGGCTGAGACCCAGTACTTC
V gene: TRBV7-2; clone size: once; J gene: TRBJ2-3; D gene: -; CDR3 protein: CASSLGRVGSTDTQYF; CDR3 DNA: TGTGCCAGCAGCTTAGGACGGGTCGGGAGCACAGATACGCAGTATTTT
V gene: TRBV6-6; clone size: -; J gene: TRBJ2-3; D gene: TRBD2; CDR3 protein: CASSYRLAGSTDTQYF; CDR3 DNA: TGTGCCAGCAGTTACAGGTTAGCGGGCAGCACAGATACGCAGTATTTT
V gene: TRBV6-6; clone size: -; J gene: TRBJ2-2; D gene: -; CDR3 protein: CASSYSLRDTGELFF; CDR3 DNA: TGTGCCAGCAGTTACTCTCTGCGGGACACCGGGGAGCTGTTTTTT
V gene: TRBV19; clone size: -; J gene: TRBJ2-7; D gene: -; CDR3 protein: CASRNGGRSYEQYF; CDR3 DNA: TGTGCCAGTAGAAACGGTGGCAGATCCTACGAGCAGTACTTC
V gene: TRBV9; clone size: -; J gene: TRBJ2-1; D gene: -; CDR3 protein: CASSVDPHRENEQFF; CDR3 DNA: TGTGCCAGCAGCGTAGATCCCCACAGGGAAAATGAGCAGTTCTTC
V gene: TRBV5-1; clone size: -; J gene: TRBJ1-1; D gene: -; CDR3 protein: CASTRGGWNTEAFF; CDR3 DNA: TGCGCCAGCACCCGAGGGGGATGGAACACTGAAGCTTTCTTT
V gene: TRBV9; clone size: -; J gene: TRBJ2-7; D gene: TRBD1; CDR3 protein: CASSVAGTGDYEQYF; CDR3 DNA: TGTGCCAGCAGCGTAGCAGGGACAGGGGACTACGAGCAGTACTTC
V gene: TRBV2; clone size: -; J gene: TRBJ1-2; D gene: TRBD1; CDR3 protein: CASRDAGTGVWGYTF; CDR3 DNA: TGTGCCAGCAGGGACGCCGGGACAGGGGTATGGGGCTACACCTTC
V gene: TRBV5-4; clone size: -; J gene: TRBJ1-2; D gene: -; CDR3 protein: CASSRPDRNYGYTF; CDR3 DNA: TGTGCCAGCAGCCGGCCCGACAGAAACTATGGCTACACCTTC
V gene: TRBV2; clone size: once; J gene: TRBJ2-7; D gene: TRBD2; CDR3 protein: CASSGAGRGEYEQYF; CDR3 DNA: TGTGCCAGCAGCGGAGCAGGGCGGGGGGAGTACGAGCAGTACTTC
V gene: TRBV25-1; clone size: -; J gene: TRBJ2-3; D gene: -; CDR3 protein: CASSPAATHTQYF; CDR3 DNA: TGTGCCAGCAGTCCGGCTGCTACACATACGCAGTATTTT
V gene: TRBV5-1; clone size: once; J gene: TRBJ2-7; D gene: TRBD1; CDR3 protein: CASSLGPGTGPYEQYF; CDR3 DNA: TGCGCCAGCAGCTTGGGACCCGGGACAGGTCCCTACGAGCAGTACTTC
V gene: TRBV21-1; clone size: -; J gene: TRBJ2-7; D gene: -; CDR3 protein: CASIPTGPGLEQYF; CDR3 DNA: TGTGCCAGCATCCCGACAGGGCCTGGTCTCGAGCAGTACTTC
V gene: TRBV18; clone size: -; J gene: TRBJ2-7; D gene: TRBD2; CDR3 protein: CASSPTSGGYEQYF; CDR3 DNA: TGTGCCAGCTCACCGACTAGCGGGGGCTACGAGCAGTACTTC
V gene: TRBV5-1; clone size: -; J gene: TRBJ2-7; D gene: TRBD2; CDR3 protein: CASSGGRLAGESYEQYF; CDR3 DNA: TGCGCCAGCAGCGGAGGGAGACTAGCGGGGGAATCCTACGAGCAGTACTTC